The sequence of this T cell receptor (beta chain) was determined in a study of control samples from healthy donors and cancer patients. This CDR3 is built from 13 residues. V dropped 4 bases and J dropped 5; count of bases not matched to a gene: 3. Germline loops: CDR1 MNHEY, CDR2 SMNVEV (reference sequence). Sequenced by immunoSEQ multiplex PCR; TCRdb stores in-frame clones only, minus some. The sample carries about 190,000 clones, around 93% recorded once. This sequence was found in a man aged 25-45 years in good health. This chain connects TRBV27 to TRBJ1-2; 8 bases are a match to TRBD1. Sequenced: blood. The CDR3 DNA follows: TGTGCCAGCAGTTGGACAGGGCAATATGGCTACACCTTC. It yields the protein CASSWTGQYGYTF.